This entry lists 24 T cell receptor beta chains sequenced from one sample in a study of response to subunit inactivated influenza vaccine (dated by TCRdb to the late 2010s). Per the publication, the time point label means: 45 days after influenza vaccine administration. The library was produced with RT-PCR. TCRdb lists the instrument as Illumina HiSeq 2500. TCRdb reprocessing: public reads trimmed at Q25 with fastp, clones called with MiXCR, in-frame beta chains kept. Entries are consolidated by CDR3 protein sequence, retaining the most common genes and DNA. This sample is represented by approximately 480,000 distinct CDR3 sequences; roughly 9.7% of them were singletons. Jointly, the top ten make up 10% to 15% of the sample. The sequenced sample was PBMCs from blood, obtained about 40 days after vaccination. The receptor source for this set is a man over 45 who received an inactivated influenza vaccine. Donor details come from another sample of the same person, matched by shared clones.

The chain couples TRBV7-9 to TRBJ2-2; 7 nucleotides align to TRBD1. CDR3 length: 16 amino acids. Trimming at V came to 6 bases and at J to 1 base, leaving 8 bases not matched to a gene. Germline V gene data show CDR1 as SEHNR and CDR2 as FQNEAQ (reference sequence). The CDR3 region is CASRLTGTENTGELFF. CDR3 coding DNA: TGTGCCAGCAGGCTTACCGGGACAGAGAACACCGGGGAGCTGTTTTTT.

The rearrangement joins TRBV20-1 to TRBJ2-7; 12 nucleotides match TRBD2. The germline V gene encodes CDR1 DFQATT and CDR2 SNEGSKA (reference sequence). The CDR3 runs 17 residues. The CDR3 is CCARDFRRLAGANEQYF. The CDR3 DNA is TGCTGCGCTAGAGATTTCCGGAGACTAGCGGGAGCTAACGAGCAGTACTTC.

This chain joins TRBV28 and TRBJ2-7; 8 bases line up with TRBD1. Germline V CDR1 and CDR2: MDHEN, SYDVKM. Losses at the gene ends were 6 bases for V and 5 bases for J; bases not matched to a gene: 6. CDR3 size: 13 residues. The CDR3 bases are TGTGCCAGCAGGGAGACAGGGGAGAACGAGCAGTACTTC. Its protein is CASRETGENEQYF.

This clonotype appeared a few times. CDR3 protein: CASSVDRDTQYF. CDR3 coding DNA: TGTGCCAGCAGCGTTGACAGAGATACGCAGTATTTT. The rearrangement links TRBV7-8 to TRBJ2-3; tentatively, D is TRBD1 (5 bases). The germline V and J ends were trimmed by 5 bases and 5 bases, with 8 bases remaining between them. The length of the CDR3 is 12 residues. Germline V lookup: CDR1 SGHVS, CDR2 FQNEAQ.

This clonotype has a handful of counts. DNA of the CDR3: TGCAGTGCCGATAGCGGAAATACGCAGTATTTT. This codes for CSADSGNTQYF. This rearrangement joins TRBV20-1 to TRBJ2-3; possibly TRBD2 for D (6 bases). This CDR3 spans 11 amino acids. Germline loops: CDR1 DFQATT, CDR2 SNEGSKA (reference sequence). V lost 6 bases and J 7 bases, leaving 11 bases between the germline ends.

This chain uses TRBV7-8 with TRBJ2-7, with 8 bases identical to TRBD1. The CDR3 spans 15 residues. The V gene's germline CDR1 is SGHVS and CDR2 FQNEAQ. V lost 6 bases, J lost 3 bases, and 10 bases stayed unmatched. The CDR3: CASSIDRDRLYEQYF. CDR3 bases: TGTGCCAGCAGTATAGACCGGGACAGGCTCTACGAGCAGTACTTC. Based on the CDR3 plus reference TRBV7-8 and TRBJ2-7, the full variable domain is GAGVSQSPRYKVAKRGQDVALRCDPISGHVSLFWYQQALGQGPEFLTYFQNEAQLDKSGLPSDRFFAERPEGSVSTLKIQRTQQEDSAVYLCASSIDRDRLYEQYFGPGTRLTVT.

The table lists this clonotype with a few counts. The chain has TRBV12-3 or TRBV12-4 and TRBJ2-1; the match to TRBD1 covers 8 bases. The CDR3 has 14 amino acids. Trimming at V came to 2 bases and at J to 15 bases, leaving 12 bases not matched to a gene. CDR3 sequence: CASSLTAGGGGRFF. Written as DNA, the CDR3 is TGTGCCAGCAGTTTAACCGCAGGGGGCGGCGGTCGGTTCTTC.

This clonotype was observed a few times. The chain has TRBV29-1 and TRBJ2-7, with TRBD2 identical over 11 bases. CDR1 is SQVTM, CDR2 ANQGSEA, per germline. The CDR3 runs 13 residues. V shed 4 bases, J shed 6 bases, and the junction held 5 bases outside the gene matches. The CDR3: CSVALAGAPEQYF. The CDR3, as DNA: TGCAGCGTTGCACTAGCGGGAGCCCCCGAGCAGTACTTC.

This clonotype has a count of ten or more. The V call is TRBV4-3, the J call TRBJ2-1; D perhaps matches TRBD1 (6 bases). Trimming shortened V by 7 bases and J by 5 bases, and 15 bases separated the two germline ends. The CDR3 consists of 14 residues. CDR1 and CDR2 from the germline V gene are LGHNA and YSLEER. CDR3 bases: TGCGCCAGCACCCAGGGGCCTCCTCACAATGAGCAGTTCTTC. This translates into CASTQGPPHNEQFF.

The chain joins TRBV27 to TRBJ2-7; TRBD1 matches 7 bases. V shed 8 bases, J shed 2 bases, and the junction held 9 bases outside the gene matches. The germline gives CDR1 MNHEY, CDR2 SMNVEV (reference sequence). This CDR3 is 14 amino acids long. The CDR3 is CASPTGQRTYEQYF. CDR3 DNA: TGTGCCAGCCCGACGGGACAGCGAACCTACGAGCAGTACTTC.

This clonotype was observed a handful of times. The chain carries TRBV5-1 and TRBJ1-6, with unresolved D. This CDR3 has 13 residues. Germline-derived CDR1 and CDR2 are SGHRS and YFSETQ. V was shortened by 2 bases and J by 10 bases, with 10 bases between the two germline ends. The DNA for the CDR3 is TGCGCCAGCAGCTTTGGCAAAGAATCACCCCTCCACTTT. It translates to CASSFGKESPLHF.

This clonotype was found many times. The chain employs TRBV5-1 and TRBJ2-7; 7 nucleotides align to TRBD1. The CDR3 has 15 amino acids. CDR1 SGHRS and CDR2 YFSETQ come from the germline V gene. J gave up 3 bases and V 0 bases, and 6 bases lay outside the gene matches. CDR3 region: CASSLGGGQDYEQYF. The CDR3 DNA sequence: TGCGCCAGCAGCTTGGGAGGGGGCCAGGACTACGAGCAGTACTTC.

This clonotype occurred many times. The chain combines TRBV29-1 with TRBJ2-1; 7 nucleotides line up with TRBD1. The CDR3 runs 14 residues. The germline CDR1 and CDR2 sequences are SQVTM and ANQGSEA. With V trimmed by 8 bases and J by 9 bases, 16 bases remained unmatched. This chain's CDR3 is CSLQRQGRTGEQFF. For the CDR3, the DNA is TGCAGCCTACAGAGACAGGGCAGAACTGGTGAGCAGTTCTTC.

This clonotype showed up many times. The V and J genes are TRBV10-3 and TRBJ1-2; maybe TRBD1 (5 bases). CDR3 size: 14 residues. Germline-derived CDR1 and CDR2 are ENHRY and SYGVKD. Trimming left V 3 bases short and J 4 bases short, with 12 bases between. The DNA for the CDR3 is TGTGCCATCAGTGAAGGGGCAGGTGCCTATGGCTACACCTTC. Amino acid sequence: CAISEGAGAYGYTF.

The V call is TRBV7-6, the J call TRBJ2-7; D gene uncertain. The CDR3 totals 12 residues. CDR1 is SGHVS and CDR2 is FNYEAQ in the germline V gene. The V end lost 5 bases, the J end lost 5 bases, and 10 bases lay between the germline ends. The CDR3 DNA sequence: TGTGCCAGCAGCCGACGTAGGAACGAGCAGTACTTC. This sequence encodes CASSRRRNEQYF.

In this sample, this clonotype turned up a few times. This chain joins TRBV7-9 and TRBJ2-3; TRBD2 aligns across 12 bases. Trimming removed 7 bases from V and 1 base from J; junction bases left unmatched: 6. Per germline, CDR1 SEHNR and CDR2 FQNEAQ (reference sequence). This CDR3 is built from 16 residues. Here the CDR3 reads CASTKGLAGGTDTQYF. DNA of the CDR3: TGTGCCAGCACTAAGGGACTAGCGGGTGGCACAGATACGCAGTATTTT.

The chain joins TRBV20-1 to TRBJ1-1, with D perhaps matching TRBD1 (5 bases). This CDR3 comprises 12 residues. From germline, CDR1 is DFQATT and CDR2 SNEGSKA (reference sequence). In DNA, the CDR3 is TGCAGCTACTGCACCGGGACCACTGAAGCTTTCTTT. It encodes CSYCTGTTEAFF.

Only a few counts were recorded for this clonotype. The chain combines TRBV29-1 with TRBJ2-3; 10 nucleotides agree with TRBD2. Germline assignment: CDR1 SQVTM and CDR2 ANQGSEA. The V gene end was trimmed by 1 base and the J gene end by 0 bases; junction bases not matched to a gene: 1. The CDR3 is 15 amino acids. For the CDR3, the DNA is TGCAGCGTTGAAGGGACTAGCGGAAGCACAGATACGCAGTATTTT. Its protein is CSVEGTSGSTDTQYF.

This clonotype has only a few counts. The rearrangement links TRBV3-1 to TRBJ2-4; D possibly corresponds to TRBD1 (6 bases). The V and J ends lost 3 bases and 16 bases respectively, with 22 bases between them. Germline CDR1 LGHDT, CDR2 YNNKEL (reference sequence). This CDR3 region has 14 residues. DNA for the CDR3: TGTGCCAGCAGCCAGGCCCTCCGGGACACCGGCTTATACTTC. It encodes CASSQALRDTGLYF.

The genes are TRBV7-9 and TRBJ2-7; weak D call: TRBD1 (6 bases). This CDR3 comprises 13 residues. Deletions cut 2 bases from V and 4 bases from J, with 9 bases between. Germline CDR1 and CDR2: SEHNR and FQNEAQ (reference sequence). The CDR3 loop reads CASSLNREYEQYF. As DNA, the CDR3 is TGTGCCAGCAGCTTAAACAGGGAGTACGAGCAGTACTTC.

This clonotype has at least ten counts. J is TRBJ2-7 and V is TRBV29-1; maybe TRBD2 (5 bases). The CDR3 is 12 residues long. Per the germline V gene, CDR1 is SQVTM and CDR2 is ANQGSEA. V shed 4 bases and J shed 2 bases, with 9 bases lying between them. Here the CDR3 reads CSVGASTYEQYF. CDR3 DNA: TGCAGCGTTGGGGCTAGCACCTACGAGCAGTACTTC.

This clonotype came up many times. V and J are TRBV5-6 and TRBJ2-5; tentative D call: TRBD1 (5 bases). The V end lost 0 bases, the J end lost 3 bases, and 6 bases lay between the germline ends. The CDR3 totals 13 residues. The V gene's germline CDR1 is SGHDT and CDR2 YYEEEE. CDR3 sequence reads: CASSLGREETQYF. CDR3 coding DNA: TGTGCCAGCAGCTTGGGCAGGGAAGAGACCCAGTACTTC.

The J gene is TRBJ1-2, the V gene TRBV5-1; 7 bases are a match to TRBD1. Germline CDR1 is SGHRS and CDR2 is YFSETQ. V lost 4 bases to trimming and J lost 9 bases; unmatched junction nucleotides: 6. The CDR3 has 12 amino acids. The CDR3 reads CASSPNRGRYTF. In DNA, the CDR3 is TGCGCCAGCAGCCCAAACAGGGGACGCTACACCTTC.

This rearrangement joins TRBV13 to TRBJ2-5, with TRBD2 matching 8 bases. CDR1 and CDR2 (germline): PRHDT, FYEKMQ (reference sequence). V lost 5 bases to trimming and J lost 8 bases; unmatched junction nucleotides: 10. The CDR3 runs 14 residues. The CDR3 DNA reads TGTGCCAGCAGCCTACCGGGGGGGCTTGACACCCAGTACTTC. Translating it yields CASSLPGGLDTQYF.